Listed below are T cell receptor beta chains from one sample, sequenced in a study of T cell responses to AZD1222 COVID-19 vaccine. Clones were sequenced by immunoSEQ multiplex PCR, and TCRdb holds only the in-frame ones, with some missing. The table records approximately 88,000 clones, 90% of them present only once. The sample consisted of peripheral blood, taken 28 days after the second AZD1222 dose. The receptors were gathered from an adult who received the AZD1222 COVID-19 vaccine. The CDR3 runs from the conserved cysteine through the conserved F or W. Each record gives: J gene, V gene, D gene, CDR3 protein, CDR3 DNA. A D gene is named only where the DNA matches it firmly.

TRBJ2-7,TRBV2,TRBD2,CASSEKRGGHEQYF,TGTGCCAGCAGTGAGAAGCGGGGGGGCCACGAGCAGTACTTC
TRBJ2-3,TRBV3-1/TRBV3-2,TRBD2,CASSATSGGLTDTQYF,TGTGCCAGCAGCGCGACTAGCGGGGGCCTCACAGATACGCAGTATTTT
TRBJ1-5,TRBV5-6,-,CASSLDGRSNQPQHF,TGTGCCAGCAGCTTGGACGGGCGAAGCAATCAGCCCCAGCATTTT
TRBJ2-2,TRBV20-1,TRBD1,CSASFPGQGAGGELFF,TGCAGTGCTAGTTTTCCGGGACAGGGGGCCGGCGGGGAGCTGTTTTTT
TRBJ1-5,TRBV5-1,TRBD1,CASSLQGSWNQPQHF,TGCGCCAGCAGCTTACAGGGGTCTTGGAATCAGCCCCAGCATTTT
TRBJ2-1,TRBV9,-,CASSGDRSSYNEQFF,TGTGCCAGCAGCGGAGACAGGAGCTCCTACAATGAGCAGTTCTTC
TRBJ2-2,TRBV7-2,TRBD1,CASSSGDRVNTGELFF,TGTGCCAGTAGCTCAGGGGACAGGGTTAACACCGGGGAGCTGTTTTTT
TRBJ1-2,TRBV7-3,-,CASSPGGPRGYGYTF,TGTGCCAGCAGCCCAGGTGGGCCCCGGGGCTATGGCTACACCTTC
TRBJ2-3,TRBV7-2,TRBD2,CASSPPGVAGGQDTQYF,TGTGCCAGCAGCCCCCCGGGGGTAGCGGGGGGCCAAGATACGCAGTATTTT
TRBJ2-7,TRBV7-2,TRBD2,CASSSSGAAYEQYF,TGTGCCAGCAGCTCTAGCGGGGCGGCCTACGAGCAGTACTTC
TRBJ1-2,TRBV27,-,CASSTAGQRIRGYTF,TGTGCCAGCAGTACCGCTGGACAGCGGATTAGGGGCTACACCTTC